This T cell receptor (beta chain) is from a study of T cells expressing NK-cell markers. In the study overall: The authors sequenced eight donors, of whom seven were HCMV-seropositive and one was seronegative. Notes on the study in general: Roughly six of the donors carried dominant NKG2C+ clonotypes that took up roughly 1.0-8% of their CD8+ T cells. These clonotypes, the leaders elsewhere, also led the CD3+CD56-NKG2C+ fraction in a few donors.

Germline values: CDR1 LGHDT, CDR2 YNNKEL (reference sequence). The CDR3 runs to 15 residues. With regard to this clonotype: Its target is unknown.

TCR beta cDNA was generated via 5'RACE template switching incorporating UMIs. Each CDR3 protein gets one entry in TCRdb, which reprocessed the 5' RACE reads and gives no DNA. This repertoire comprises 350,000 to 450,000 distinct CDR3 sequences; its ten largest clones make up around 5.2%. The sample taken for sequencing was blood T cells: a sorted CD56 or NKG2C T cell subset, CD4+ or CD8+ T cells, or bulk PBMC T cells (not recorded which). This sequence joins TRBV3-1 and TRBJ1-6; TCRdb indicates TRBD1, and absent DNA this call remains unverified. This sequence originates from a man aged 18-75 years in good health. CDR3 in amino acids: CASSRHRGYNSPLHF.